Each of the 30 T cell receptor beta chains below was sequenced from the same sample in a study of shared clonotypes between healthy human individuals. Here immunoSEQ multiplex PCR was the method, and the copy in TCRdb shows in-frame clones only, minus some. The repertoire includes 1.4 million to 1.5 million clones, approximately 97% of them detected once, and over 1% sits in the top ten. What was sequenced was naive CD4+ T cells sorted from blood. The subset is: CD45RA+ positively selected. The receptor source for this set is a young man in good health.

V is TRBV19 and J is TRBJ1-2; D is undetermined. Trimming shortened V by 3 bases and J by 4 bases, and 15 bases separated the two germline ends. From germline, CDR1 is LNHDA and CDR2 SQIVND (reference sequence). The CDR3 runs 15 residues. The CDR3 DNA follows: TGTGCCAGTAGTATTGTGGGCAGCAGCCCCTATGGCTACACCTTC. Translated: CASSIVGSSPYGYTF.

The chain links TRBV9 to TRBJ2-1; a weak D match, TRBD1 (6 bases). This CDR3 contains 15 residues. Trimming shortened V by 0 bases and J by 4 bases, and 11 bases separated the two germline ends. Per the germline V gene, CDR1 is SGDLS and CDR2 is YYNGEE. The CDR3 sequence: CASSVGADSYNEQFF. CDR3 bases: TGTGCCAGCAGCGTAGGTGCGGACAGTTACAATGAGCAGTTCTTC.

The J gene is TRBJ2-5, the V gene TRBV2; D not resolved. From germline, CDR1 is SNHLY and CDR2 FYNNEI. V lost 2 bases, J lost 0 bases, and 7 bases lay in between. The CDR3 covers 14 residues. The CDR3 loop reads CASSERVYQETQYF. Written as DNA, the CDR3 is TGTGCCAGCAGTGAAAGGGTTTACCAAGAGACCCAGTACTTC.

The gene calls are TRBV19 and TRBJ2-3; possibly TRBD2 for D (6 bases). The germline V and J ends were trimmed by 6 bases and 2 bases, with 21 bases remaining between them. Germline CDR1 reads LNHDA; CDR2 reads SQIVND (reference sequence). The CDR3 loop spans 17 amino acids. The chain's CDR3 is CASSPKPVGEATDTQYF. In DNA form, the CDR3 reads TGTGCCAGTAGCCCCAAGCCAGTAGGGGAGGCCACAGATACGCAGTATTTT.

The CDR3 region is CASSLEPNLGGGGYEQYF. In DNA form, the CDR3 reads TGTGCCAGCAGCTTAGAGCCAAACCTAGGGGGGGGTGGCTACGAGCAGTACTTC. V gene TRBV7-2 combines with J gene TRBJ2-7, with TRBD2 as a possible D gene (7 bases). Trimming pared 1 base from V and 3 bases from J, leaving 22 bases between. CDR1 is SGHTA, CDR2 FQGNSA, per germline. The CDR3 is made up of 18 amino acids.

This sequence joins TRBV5-1 and TRBJ1-2; D is undetermined. The CDR3 runs to 13 residues. Germline V lookup: CDR1 SGHRS, CDR2 YFSETQ. Trimming removed 5 bases at V and 0 bases at J, with 8 bases between. CDR3 sequence: CASRKEANYGYTF. In DNA, the CDR3 is TGCGCCAGCAGAAAGGAAGCTAACTATGGCTACACCTTC.

Concerning this clone itself: This CDR3 is also generated by other DNA sequences in the sample. The chain has TRBV7-9 and TRBJ1-1, with D tentatively TRBD1 (6 bases). CDR3 size: 14 residues. The germline CDR1 and CDR2 sequences are SEHNR and FQNEAQ (reference sequence). Trimming stripped 3 bases from V and 1 base from J, with 9 bases between. Here the CDR3 DNA reads TGTGCCAGCAGCTTGATGACAGGGAACACTGAAGCTTTCTTT. This encodes CASSLMTGNTEAFF.

This clone showed up just a few times. Other DNA sequences in the sample encode the same CDR3. The V gene is TRBV5-1, the J gene TRBJ2-3; 7 bases agree with TRBD1. This CDR3 is 14 amino acids long. V was pared by 3 bases and J by 1 base, with 2 bases of the junction left unmatched. Germline assignment: CDR1 SGHRS and CDR2 YFSETQ. CDR3 region: CASSSGQGTDTQYF. CDR3 nucleotides: TGCGCCAGCAGCTCCGGACAGGGCACAGATACGCAGTATTTT.

The chain is built from TRBV2 and TRBJ1-1, with TRBD1 matching 7 bases. CDR3 length equals 13 residues. Unmatched junction bases numbered 9, after V lost 3 bases and J lost 11 bases. Germline-derived CDR1 and CDR2 are SNHLY and FYNNEI. The CDR3: CASSDRGQGGAFF. DNA for the CDR3: TGTGCCAGCAGTGATAGGGGGCAAGGAGGGGCTTTCTTT.

In this sample, this clone turned up once. CDR3 bases: TGCGCCAGCAGCCAAGTGGGCCCCCGGGCCCGTGAGCAGTTCTTC. Its protein product is CASSQVGPRAREQFF. V and J are TRBV4-3 and TRBJ2-1, with D unclear. Germline V lookup: CDR1 LGHNA, CDR2 YSLEER. V lost 1 base to trimming and J lost 9 bases, with 16 bases between them. The CDR3 contains 15 residues.

Notes on this clone: Germline is not matched at one junction end, which may reflect a read error. The chain has TRBV2 and TRBJ2-7; D may be TRBD1 (5 bases). The germline V gene has CDR1 SNHLY and CDR2 FYNNEI. The length of the CDR3 is 13 residues. CDR3 coding DNA: TGTGCCAGCAGTGACATAGGACAAACTTTCAGGCACTTC. Protein: CASSDIGQTFRHF.

V usage is TRBV25-1 and J usage is TRBJ2-1; the D is unclear. The germline V gene has CDR1 MGHDK and CDR2 SYGVNS. V lost 6 bases, J lost 8 bases, and 8 bases lay in between. The CDR3 sequence is 11 residues long. DNA for the CDR3: TGTGCCAGCAGCAGAGTATATGAGCAGTTCTTC. Its translation is CASSRVYEQFF.

V gene TRBV28 combines with J gene TRBJ2-1; 8 bases are shared with TRBD2. Germline loops: CDR1 MDHEN, CDR2 SYDVKM. V was clipped by 5 bases and J by 4 bases; unmatched bases: 10. This CDR3 comprises 16 residues. CDR3 protein: CASSPRSGRLYNEQFF. The DNA of the CDR3 is TGTGCCAGCAGTCCCAGGAGCGGGAGACTATACAATGAGCAGTTCTTC. Filled out from reference TRBV28 and TRBJ2-1, the complete variable domain reads DVKVTQSSRYLVKRTGEKVFLECVQDMDHENMFWYRQDPGLGLRLIYFSYDVKMKEKGDIPEGYSVSREKKERFSLILESASTNQTSMYLCASSPRSGRLYNEQFFGPGTRLTVL.

The chain joins TRBV19 to TRBJ2-7; no firm D call. Per germline, CDR1 LNHDA and CDR2 SQIVND (reference sequence). The germline V and J ends were trimmed by 5 bases and 3 bases, with 8 bases remaining between them. This CDR3 contains 12 residues. The CDR3 DNA sequence: TGTGCCAGTAGTTCTACTGGCTACGAGCAGTACTTC. It codes for CASSSTGYEQYF.

The chain employs TRBV4-3 and TRBJ2-5, with D possibly TRBD2 on 5 matching bases. Germline V lookup: CDR1 LGHNA, CDR2 YSLEER. Trimming removed 1 base from V and 5 bases from J, with 17 bases in between. The CDR3 contains 16 residues. CDR3 region: CASSQASPLGGETQYF. The CDR3 DNA reads as TGCGCCAGCAGCCAAGCCTCCCCCCTCGGCGGGGAGACCCAGTACTTC.

The J gene is TRBJ1-5, the V gene TRBV19; D call uncertain. CDR1 is LNHDA, CDR2 SQIVND, per germline (reference sequence). With 3 bases removed from V and 7 bases from J, the gap between germline ends came to 10 bases. The CDR3 runs to 13 residues. The DNA for the CDR3 is TGTGCCAGTAGTATGTGGACTGAACAGCCCCAGCATTTT. Translating gives CASSMWTEQPQHF.

V and J are TRBV5-1 and TRBJ1-2; the D gene is possibly TRBD1 (6 bases). Germline V gene data show CDR1 as SGHRS and CDR2 as YFSETQ. The V end was cut by 0 bases, the J end by 3 bases, with 18 bases between. This CDR3 has 17 amino acids. The CDR3: CASSLDHRQAPHYGYTF. CDR3 DNA sequence: TGCGCCAGCAGCTTGGATCATAGACAGGCCCCTCACTATGGCTACACCTTC.

The rearrangement links TRBV10-3 to TRBJ1-5, with 9 positions matching TRBD1. After removal of 6 bases from V and 5 bases from J, the junction contained 2 bases not matched to a gene. The CDR3 extends over 13 amino acids. CDR1 is ENHRY, CDR2 SYGVKD, per germline. CDR3 coding DNA: TGTGCCATCAGGGACAGGGGCGATCAGCCCCAGCATTTT. The encoded protein is CAIRDRGDQPQHF.

The sample holds one count of this clone. The rearrangement links TRBV6-5 to TRBJ1-4; tentative D call: TRBD1 (6 bases). The CDR3 has 15 amino acids. V was clipped by 2 bases and J by 4 bases, with 11 bases between them. CDR1 and CDR2 from the germline V gene are MNHEY and SVGAGI. In DNA form, the CDR3 reads TGTGCCAGCAGTTACAGGGGGGCCTTTAATGAAAAACTGTTTTTT. Residues: CASSYRGAFNEKLFF.

The CDR3 DNA sequence: TGTGCCAGCAGCTTGGGACCCCGGGTGGGAGGCGGGGAGCTGTTTTTT. Translation: CASSLGPRVGGGELFF. This chain links TRBV5-5 with TRBJ2-2; D is possibly TRBD2 (6 bases). CDR1 and CDR2 (germline): SGHKS, YYEKEE (reference sequence). The V and J ends lost 0 bases and 7 bases respectively, with 16 bases between them. The CDR3 is 16 amino acids.

Of note for this clone: This CDR3 is also generated by other DNA sequences in the sample. V and J are TRBV20-1 and TRBJ2-7; D unresolved. CDR1 DFQATT and CDR2 SNEGSKA come from the germline V gene (reference sequence). CDR3 length equals 11 residues. V lost 3 bases and J lost 4, with 7 bases in between. The CDR3 loop is CSASARYEQYF. DNA of the CDR3: TGCAGTGCTAGTGCTAGATACGAGCAGTACTTC.

V and J are TRBV14 and TRBJ1-3; perhaps TRBD1 as D (5 bases). Trimming pared 1 base from V and 5 bases from J, leaving 12 bases between. CDR1 is SGHDN and CDR2 is FVKESK in the germline V gene. The CDR3 contains 15 residues. The CDR3 spells CASSQGGTPRNTIYF. CDR3 nucleotide sequence: TGTGCCAGCAGCCAAGGTGGGACGCCGCGAAACACCATATATTTT.

The rearrangement joins TRBV18 to TRBJ2-3; 9 bases match TRBD2. The CDR3 sequence is 15 residues long. V lost 3 bases to trimming and J lost 4 bases; unmatched junction nucleotides: 5. Germline lookup yields CDR1 KGHSH and CDR2 LQKENI. CDR3 loop: CASSPVAGAPDTQYF. CDR3 DNA: TGTGCCAGCTCACCGGTAGCGGGAGCTCCAGATACGCAGTATTTT.

This chain links TRBV6-6 with TRBJ2-1, with D possibly TRBD2 on 6 matching bases. This CDR3 comprises 11 residues. V was cut by 6 bases and J by 8 bases, with 8 bases left in between. From germline, CDR1 is MNHNY and CDR2 SVGAGI (reference sequence). The CDR3 coding sequence is TGTGCCAGCAGCCTAGCGCATGAGCAGTTCTTC. Translation gives CASSLAHEQFF.

The chain links TRBV5-1 to TRBJ2-5; tentatively, D is TRBD1 (6 bases). Germline CDR1 SGHRS, CDR2 YFSETQ. V shed 6 bases and J shed 4 bases, with 10 bases lying between them. This CDR3 contains 12 residues. In nucleotides, the CDR3 is TGCGCCAGCAAACTCAGGGGAGAGACCCAGTACTTC. Its translation: CASKLRGETQYF.

The rearrangement joins TRBV2 to TRBJ2-5, with D possibly being TRBD2 (5 bases). Germline CDR1 SNHLY, CDR2 FYNNEI. Trimming pared 4 bases from V and 7 bases from J, leaving 13 bases between. The CDR3 runs to 13 residues. The CDR3: CASSVGPRVTQYF. In DNA, the CDR3 is TGTGCCAGCAGTGTAGGCCCGCGGGTGACCCAGTACTTC.

V and J are TRBV5-1 and TRBJ1-4, with TRBD1 as a possible D gene (6 bases). The CDR3 spans 15 residues. The germline V gene encodes CDR1 SGHRS and CDR2 YFSETQ. V dropped 0 bases and J dropped 7 bases, with 13 bases sitting between them. CDR3 sequence reads: CASSLAGTTGEKLFF. The DNA of the CDR3 is TGCGCCAGCAGCTTGGCCGGGACAACCGGTGAAAAACTGTTTTTT.

This clone was found once. The chain joins TRBV18 to TRBJ2-3; TRBD2 aligns across 7 bases. CDR1 is KGHSH, CDR2 LQKENI, per germline. V trimming: 4 bases; J trimming: 3 bases; junction bases outside the gene matches: 10. The CDR3 covers 16 residues. The CDR3 spells CASSLWAGVATDTQYF. CDR3 coding DNA: TGTGCCAGCTCACTTTGGGCGGGAGTAGCGACAGATACGCAGTATTTT.

The V gene is TRBV6-5, the J gene TRBJ2-2, with D uncertain. Per germline, CDR1 MNHEY and CDR2 SVGAGI. V gave up 5 bases and J gave up 4 bases, with 5 bases separating them. The CDR3 length is 12 residues. The chain's CDR3 is CASSVLTGELFF. DNA of the CDR3: TGTGCCAGCAGTGTCCTCACCGGGGAGCTGTTTTTT.

The CDR3 spells CASSQVGRDQETQYF. CDR3 sequence (DNA): TGTGCCAGCAGCCAAGTAGGGAGGGACCAAGAGACCCAGTACTTC. The chain has TRBV14 and TRBJ2-5, with 7 bases that match TRBD2. The CDR3 has 15 residues. V shed 1 base, J shed 0 bases, and the junction held 2 bases outside the gene matches. The germline CDR1 and CDR2 sequences are SGHDN and FVKESK.